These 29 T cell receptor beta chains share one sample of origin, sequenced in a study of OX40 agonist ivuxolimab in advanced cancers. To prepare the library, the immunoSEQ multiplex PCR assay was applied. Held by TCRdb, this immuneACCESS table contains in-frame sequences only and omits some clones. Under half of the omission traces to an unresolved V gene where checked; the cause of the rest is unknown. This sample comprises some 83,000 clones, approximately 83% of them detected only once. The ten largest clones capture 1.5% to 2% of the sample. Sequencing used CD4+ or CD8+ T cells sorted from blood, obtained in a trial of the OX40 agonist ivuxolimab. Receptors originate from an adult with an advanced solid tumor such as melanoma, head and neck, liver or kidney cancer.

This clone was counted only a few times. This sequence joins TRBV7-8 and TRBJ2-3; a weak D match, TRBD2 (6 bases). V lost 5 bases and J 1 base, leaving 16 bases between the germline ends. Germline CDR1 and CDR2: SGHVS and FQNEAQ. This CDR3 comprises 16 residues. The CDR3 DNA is TGTGCCAGCAGCCCGGCCACCGCTAGCGGCACAGATACGCAGTATTTT. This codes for CASSPATASGTDTQYF.

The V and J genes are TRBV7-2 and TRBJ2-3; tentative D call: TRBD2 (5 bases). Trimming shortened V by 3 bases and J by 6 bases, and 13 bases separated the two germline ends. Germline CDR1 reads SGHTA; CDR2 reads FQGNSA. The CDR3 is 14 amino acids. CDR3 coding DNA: TGTGCCAGCAGCTTTGGACTTCAGATCGATACGCAGTATTTT. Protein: CASSFGLQIDTQYF.

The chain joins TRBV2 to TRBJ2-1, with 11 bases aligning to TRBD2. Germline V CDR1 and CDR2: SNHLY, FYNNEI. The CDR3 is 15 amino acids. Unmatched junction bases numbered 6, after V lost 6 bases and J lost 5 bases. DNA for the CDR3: TGTGCCAGCAGGATGGGTAGCGGGAGGGACAATGAGCAGTTCTTC. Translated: CASRMGSGRDNEQFF.

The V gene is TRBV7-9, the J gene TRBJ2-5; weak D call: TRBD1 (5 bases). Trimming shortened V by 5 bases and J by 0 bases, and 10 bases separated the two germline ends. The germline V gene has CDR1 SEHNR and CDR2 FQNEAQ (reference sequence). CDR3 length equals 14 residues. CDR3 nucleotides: TGTGCCAGCAGCACAGGAACGTACCAAGAGACCCAGTACTTC. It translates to CASSTGTYQETQYF. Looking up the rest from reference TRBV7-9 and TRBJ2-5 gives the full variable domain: DTGVSQNPRHKITKRGQNVTFRCDPISEHNRLYWYRQTLGQGPEFLTYFQNEAQLEKSRLLSDRFSAERPKGSFSTLEIQRTEQGDSAMYLCASSTGTYQETQYFGPGTRLLVL.

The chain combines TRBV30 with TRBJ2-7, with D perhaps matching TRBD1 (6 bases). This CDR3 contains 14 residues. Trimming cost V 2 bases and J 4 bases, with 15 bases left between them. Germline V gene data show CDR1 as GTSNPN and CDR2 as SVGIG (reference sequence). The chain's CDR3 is CAWSPETDRYEQYF. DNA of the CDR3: TGTGCCTGGAGTCCTGAAACCGACAGGTACGAGCAGTACTTC.

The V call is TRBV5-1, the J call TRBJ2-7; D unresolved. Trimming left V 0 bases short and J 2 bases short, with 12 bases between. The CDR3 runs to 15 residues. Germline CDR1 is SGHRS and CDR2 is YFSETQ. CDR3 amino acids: CASSLAVGGTYEQYF. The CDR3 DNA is TGCGCCAGCAGCTTGGCCGTTGGCGGAACCTACGAGCAGTACTTC.

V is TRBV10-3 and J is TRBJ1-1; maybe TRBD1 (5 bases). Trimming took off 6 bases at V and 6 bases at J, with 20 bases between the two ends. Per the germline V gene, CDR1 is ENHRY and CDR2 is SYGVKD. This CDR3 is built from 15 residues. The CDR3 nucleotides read TGTGCCATCAGCCCCGGGACTCCCGATCACGCTGAAGCTTTCTTT. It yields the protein CAISPGTPDHAEAFF.

CDR3 in DNA: TGCGCCAGCAGACTAGCGGGTATGGATGAGCAGTTCTTC. Translated, it gives CASRLAGMDEQFF. V and J are TRBV5-1 and TRBJ2-1; 9 positions agree with TRBD2. The CDR3 runs to 13 residues. CDR1 is SGHRS, CDR2 YFSETQ, per germline. The J segment lost 8 bases and the V segment lost 5 bases, leaving 5 bases of the junction unmatched. Complete variable domain (other parts from reference TRBV5-1 and TRBJ2-1): KAGVTQTPRYLIKTRGQQVTLSCSPISGHRSVSWYQQTPGQGLQFLFEYFSETQRNKGNFPGRFSGRQFSNSRSEMNVSTLELGDSALYLCASRLAGMDEQFFGPGTRLTVL.

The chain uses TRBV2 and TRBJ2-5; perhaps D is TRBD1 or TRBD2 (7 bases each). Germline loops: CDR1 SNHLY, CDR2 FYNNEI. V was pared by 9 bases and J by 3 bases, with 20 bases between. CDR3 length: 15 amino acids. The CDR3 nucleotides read TGTGCCAGACCACACGGGGGGCAGGGGGAAGAGACCCAGTACTTC. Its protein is CARPHGGQGEETQYF.

The DNA for the CDR3 is TGTGCCAGCAGCTTGCGACTAGCACAGAGAGAGACCCAGTACTTC. This codes for CASSLRLAQRETQYF. The J gene is TRBJ2-5, the V gene TRBV27, with TRBD2 matching over 7 bases. The germline gives CDR1 MNHEY, CDR2 SMNVEV (reference sequence). Trimming took 6 bases from V and 4 from J; bases not matched to a gene: 11. This CDR3 spans 15 amino acids.

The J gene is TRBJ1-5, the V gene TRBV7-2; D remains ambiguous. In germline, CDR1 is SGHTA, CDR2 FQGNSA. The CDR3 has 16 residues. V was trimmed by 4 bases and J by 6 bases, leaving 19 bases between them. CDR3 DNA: TGTGCCAGCAGCTCTCACCCATCGGGCGAGGGTCAGCCCCAGCATTTT. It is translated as CASSSHPSGEGQPQHF.

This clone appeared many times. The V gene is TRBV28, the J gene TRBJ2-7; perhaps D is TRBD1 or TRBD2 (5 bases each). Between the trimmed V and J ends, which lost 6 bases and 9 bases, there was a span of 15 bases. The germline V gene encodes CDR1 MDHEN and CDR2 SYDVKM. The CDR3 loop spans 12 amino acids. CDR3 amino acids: CASSPGRSRQYF. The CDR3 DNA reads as TGTGCCAGCAGCCCGGGACGGTCGAGGCAGTACTTC.

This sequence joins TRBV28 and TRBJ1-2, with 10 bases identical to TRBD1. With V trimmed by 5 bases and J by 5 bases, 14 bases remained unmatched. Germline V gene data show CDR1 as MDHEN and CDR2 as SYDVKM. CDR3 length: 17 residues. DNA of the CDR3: TGTGCCAGCAGTCTCCAGAATCTTCCGGGACAGGGGTATGGCTACACCTTC. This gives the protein CASSLQNLPGQGYGYTF.

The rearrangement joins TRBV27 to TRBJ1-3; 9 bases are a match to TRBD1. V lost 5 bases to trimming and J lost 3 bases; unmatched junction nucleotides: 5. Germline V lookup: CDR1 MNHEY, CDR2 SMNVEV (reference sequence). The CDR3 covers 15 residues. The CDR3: CASSRDRAFGNTIYF. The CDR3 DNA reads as TGTGCCAGCAGTCGGGACAGGGCCTTTGGAAACACCATATATTTT.

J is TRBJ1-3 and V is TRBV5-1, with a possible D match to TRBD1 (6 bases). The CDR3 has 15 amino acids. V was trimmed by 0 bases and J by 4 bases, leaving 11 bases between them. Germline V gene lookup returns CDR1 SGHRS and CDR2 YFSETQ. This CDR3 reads CASSLGQVLGNTIYF. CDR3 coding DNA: TGCGCCAGCAGCTTGGGACAGGTCTTGGGAAACACCATATATTTT.

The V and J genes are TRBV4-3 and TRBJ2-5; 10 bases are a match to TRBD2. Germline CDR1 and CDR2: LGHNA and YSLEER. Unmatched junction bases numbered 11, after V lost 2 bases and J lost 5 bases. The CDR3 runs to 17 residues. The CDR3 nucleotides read TGCGCCAGCAGCCAATCTCGGGCGCTAGCGGGGGAGGAGACCCAGTACTTC. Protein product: CASSQSRALAGEETQYF.

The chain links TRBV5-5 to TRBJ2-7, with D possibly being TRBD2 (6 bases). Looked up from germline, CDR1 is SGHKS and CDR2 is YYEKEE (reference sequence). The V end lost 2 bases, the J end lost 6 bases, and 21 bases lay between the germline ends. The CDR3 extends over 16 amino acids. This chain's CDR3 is CASSFMGRDFRGEQYF. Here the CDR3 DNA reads TGTGCCAGCAGCTTCATGGGGCGGGACTTCCGAGGCGAGCAGTACTTC. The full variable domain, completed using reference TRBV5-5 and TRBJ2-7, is DAGVTQSPTHLIKTRGQQVTLRCSPISGHKSVSWYQQVLGQGPQFIFQYYEKEERGRGNFPDRFSARQFPNYSSELNVNALLLGDSALYLCASSFMGRDFRGEQYFGPGTRLTVT.

Here the CDR3 reads CASSWRDRRFEAFF. Here the CDR3 DNA reads TGTGCCAGCAGTTGGCGAGACAGGAGATTTGAAGCTTTCTTT. V gene TRBV28 combines with J gene TRBJ1-1; D is perhaps TRBD1 (6 bases). V lost 4 bases, J lost 7 bases, and 16 bases lay in between. Looked up from germline, CDR1 is MDHEN and CDR2 is SYDVKM. This CDR3 is built from 14 residues.

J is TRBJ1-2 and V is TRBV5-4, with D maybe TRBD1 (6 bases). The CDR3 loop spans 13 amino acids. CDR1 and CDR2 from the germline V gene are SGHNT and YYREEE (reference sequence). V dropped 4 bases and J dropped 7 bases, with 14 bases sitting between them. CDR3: CASSPGRGPGYTF. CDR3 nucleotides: TGTGCCAGCAGCCCAGGACGGGGGCCTGGCTACACCTTC.

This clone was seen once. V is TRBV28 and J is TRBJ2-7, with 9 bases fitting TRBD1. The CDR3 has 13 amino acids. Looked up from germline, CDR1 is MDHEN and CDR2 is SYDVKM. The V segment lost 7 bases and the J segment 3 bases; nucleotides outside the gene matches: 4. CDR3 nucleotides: TGTGCCAGCAAGGGGACAGGGCGCTACGAGCAGTACTTC. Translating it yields CASKGTGRYEQYF.

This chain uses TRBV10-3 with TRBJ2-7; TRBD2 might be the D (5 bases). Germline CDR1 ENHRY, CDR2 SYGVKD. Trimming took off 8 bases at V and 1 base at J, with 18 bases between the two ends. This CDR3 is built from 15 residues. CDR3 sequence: CAIASSSGKSYEQYF. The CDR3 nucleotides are TGTGCCATCGCTAGCTCGTCTGGGAAGTCCTACGAGCAGTACTTC.

The CDR3 nucleotides read TGTGCCAGCAGCTGGACAGAGATACAAGAGACCCAGTACTTC. Protein sequence: CASSWTEIQETQYF. The chain employs TRBV11-2 and TRBJ2-5; possible D gene TRBD1, 6 bases. In germline, CDR1 is SGHAT, CDR2 FQNNGV. The length of the CDR3 is 14 residues. V was trimmed by 4 bases and J by 2 bases, leaving 11 bases between them.

CDR3 nucleotide sequence: TGTGCCAGCACAGCGGGGGCGAACACCGGGGAGCTGTTTTTT. Its protein is CASTAGANTGELFF. The chain has TRBV6-5 and TRBJ2-2; 8 nucleotides align to TRBD2. The CDR3 runs 14 residues. The J segment lost 0 bases and the V segment lost 7 bases, leaving 1 base of the junction unmatched. Per germline, CDR1 MNHEY and CDR2 SVGAGI.

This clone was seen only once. The CDR3 DNA reads as TGTGCCAGCAGTTACGAGGGGCCTAGAATCTACGAGCAGTACTTC. Translated: CASSYEGPRIYEQYF. This chain connects TRBV6-6 to TRBJ2-7; the D gene could be TRBD1 or TRBD2 (5 bases each). The CDR3 length is 15 residues. CDR1 is MNHNY, CDR2 SVGAGI, per germline (reference sequence). V dropped 2 bases and J dropped 3 bases, with 14 bases sitting between them.

The CDR3 DNA is TGTGCCAGCAGTTCAGGGACTTCCCACAATGAGCAGTTCTTC. Amino acid sequence: CASSSGTSHNEQFF. The V and J genes are TRBV7-3 and TRBJ2-1, with D perhaps TRBD2 (6 bases). The germline CDR1 and CDR2 sequences are SGHTA and FQGTGA. The CDR3 is 14 residues long. Between the trimmed V and J ends, which lost 6 bases and 5 bases, there was a span of 14 bases. Complete variable domain (other parts from reference TRBV7-3 and TRBJ2-1): GAGVSQTPSNKVTEKGKYVELRCDPISGHTALYWYRQSLGQGPEFLIYFQGTGAADDSGLPNDRFFAVRPEGSVSTLKIQRTERGDSAVYLCASSSGTSHNEQFFGPGTRLTVL.

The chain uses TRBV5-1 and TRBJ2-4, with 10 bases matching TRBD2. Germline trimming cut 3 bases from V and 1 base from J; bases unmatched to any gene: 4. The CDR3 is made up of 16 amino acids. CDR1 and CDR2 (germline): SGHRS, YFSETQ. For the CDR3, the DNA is TGCGCCAGCAGCTCAGCGGGGGGGCCGGCCAAAAACATTCAGTACTTC. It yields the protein CASSSAGGPAKNIQYF.

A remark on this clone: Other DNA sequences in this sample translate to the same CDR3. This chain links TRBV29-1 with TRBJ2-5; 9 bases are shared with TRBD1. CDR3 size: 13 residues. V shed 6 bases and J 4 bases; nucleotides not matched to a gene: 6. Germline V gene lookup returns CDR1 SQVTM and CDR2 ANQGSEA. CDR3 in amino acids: CSVKQGAGETQYF. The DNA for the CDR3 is TGCAGCGTCAAACAGGGGGCGGGAGAGACCCAGTACTTC.

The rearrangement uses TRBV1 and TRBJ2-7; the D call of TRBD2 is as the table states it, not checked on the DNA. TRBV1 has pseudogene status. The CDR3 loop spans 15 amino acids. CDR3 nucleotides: TGCACCAGCAGCCAAGTACTAGCGGGGATTTACGAGCAGTACTTC. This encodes CTSSQVLAGIYEQYF.

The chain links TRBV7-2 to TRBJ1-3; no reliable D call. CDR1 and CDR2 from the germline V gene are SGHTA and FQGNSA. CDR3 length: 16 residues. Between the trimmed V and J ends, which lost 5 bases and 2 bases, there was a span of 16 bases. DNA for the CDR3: TGTGCCAGCAGCCAGACGGGTCGACCCGCTGGAAACACCATATATTTT. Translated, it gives CASSQTGRPAGNTIYF.